Each of the 3 T cell receptor beta chains below was sequenced from the same sample in a study of T cells in Graves' hyperthyroidism and ophthalmopathy (dated by TCRdb to 2018 to 2020). The receptor library was made with multiplex PCR. Sequencing was carried out with an Illumina HiSeq 2000. The TCR beta CDR3 regions were amplified from the RNA transcripts. For the first round of RT-PCR on the TCR CDR3, the HTBI primer set was used together with the Qiagen OneStep RT-PCR kit. The public reads were run again by TCRdb, first through fastp at Q25 and then through MiXCR, and only productive beta chains were kept. Rows with a matching CDR3 protein are joined into one entry that keeps the most common DNA and genes. In this sample the table shows about 610,000 distinct CDR3 sequences, roughly a sixth of which occur a single time. The top ten hold about 3.5% of the sample. Material: blood. The receptors derive from a woman aged 35 to 49 with Graves' ophthalmopathy.

This clonotype showed up many times. The chain carries TRBV2 and TRBJ2-1; no reliable D call. Per germline, CDR1 SNHLY and CDR2 FYNNEI. Trimming pared 4 bases from V and 9 bases from J, leaving 16 bases between. The CDR3 runs to 14 residues. CDR3: CASSARQLAGEQFF. The CDR3 coding sequence is TGTGCCAGCAGTGCACGCCAACTTGCCGGTGAGCAGTTCTTC.

The chain uses TRBV4-1 and TRBJ2-2, with D unclear. CDR3 length: 16 amino acids. Trimming stripped 5 bases from V and 5 bases from J, with 18 bases between. Per germline, CDR1 MGHRA and CDR2 YSYEKL. DNA of the CDR3: TGCGCCAGCAGCTACTCCAGGTTCCGTGGGACCGGGGAGCTGTTTTTT. Translation gives CASSYSRFRGTGELFF.

This chain connects TRBV18 to TRBJ1-6; D might be TRBD1 (6 bases). The V end lost 6 bases, the J end lost 6 bases, and 12 bases lay between the germline ends. The CDR3 spans 14 residues. CDR1 and CDR2 (germline): KGHSH, LQKENI. CDR3 sequence reads: CASSPRDINSPLHF. The CDR3 coding sequence is TGTGCCAGCTCGCCTCGGGACATTAATTCACCCCTCCACTTT.